This T cell receptor beta chain was observed in a study of T-cell reconstitution after alpha-beta-depleted transplantation in children. This clonotype showed up just a few times. Molecular barcoding with unique molecular identifiers was used for the TCRbeta library. TCRdb re-called the PCR reads through MiXCR, storing one row per CDR3 protein. The top ten clones hold less than 6.5% of a sample with some 490,000 distinct CDR3 sequences, roughly an eighth of them seen once. CDR1 is MDHEN and CDR2 is SYDVKM in the germline V gene. Trimming cost V 2 bases and J 3 bases; bases outside gene matches: 22. The CDR3 extends over 21 amino acids.

Here the sequenced sample was PBMCs from the stem cell graft donor, taken from the stem cell graft. The rearrangement joins TRBV28 to TRBJ2-7; TRBD2 agrees at 10 bases. This receptor was obtained from a human donor who donated a stem cell graft to a child with combined immunodeficiency. CDR3 sequence: CASSLALGGGLAGESYYEQYF. DNA of the CDR3: TGTGCCAGCAGTTTAGCCCTTGGGGGGGGGCTAGCGGGAGAAAGTTACTACGAGCAGTACTTC.